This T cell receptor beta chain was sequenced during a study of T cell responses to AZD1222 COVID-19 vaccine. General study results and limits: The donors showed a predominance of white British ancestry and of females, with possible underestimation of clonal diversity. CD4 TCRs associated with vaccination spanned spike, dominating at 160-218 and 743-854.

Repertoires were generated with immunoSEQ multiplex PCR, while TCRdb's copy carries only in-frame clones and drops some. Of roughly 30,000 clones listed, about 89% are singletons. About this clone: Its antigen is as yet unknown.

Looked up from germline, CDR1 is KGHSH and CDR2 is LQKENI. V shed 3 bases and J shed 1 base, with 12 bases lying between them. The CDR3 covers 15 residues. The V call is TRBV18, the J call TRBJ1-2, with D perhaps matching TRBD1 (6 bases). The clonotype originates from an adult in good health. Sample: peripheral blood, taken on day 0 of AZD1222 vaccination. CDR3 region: CASSPVQGSNYGYTF. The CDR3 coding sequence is TGTGCCAGCTCACCGGTGCAGGGGAGTAACTATGGCTACACCTTC.